This is a list of T cell receptor beta chains from one sample in a study of cytomegalovirus exposure and HLA in healthy donors. The method was immunoSEQ multiplex PCR; TCRdb's version includes in-frame clones alone and lacks a portion of them. The sample shows 70,000 to 75,000 clones, approximately 93% of them seen only once. The material sequenced was PBMCs. The receptors shown here come from a man between 18 and 29 years old in good health and CMV-seropositive. Each CDR3 is given with its conserved first and last residue. A D gene is named only where the DNA matches it firmly. Clone size appears in some rows only: once, few, many, or a class for an expanded clone.

V gene: TRBV15
J gene: TRBJ2-2
D gene: TRBD2
clone size: once
CDR3 protein: CATSRDRRKMGGCRGTTGELFF
CDR3 DNA: TGTGCCACCAGCAGAGATCGCCGTAAAATGGGGGGGTGTAGGGGCACCACCGGGGAGCTGTTTTTT

V gene: TRBV6-5
J gene: TRBJ1-2
D gene: -
clone size: -
CDR3 protein: CASSYLDGANYGYTF
CDR3 DNA: TGTGCCAGCAGTTACCTAGACGGTGCCAACTATGGCTACACCTTC

V gene: TRBV29-1
J gene: TRBJ2-3
D gene: -
clone size: once
CDR3 protein: CSVEWEGGSEYF
CDR3 DNA: TGCAGCGTTGAATGGGAGGGGGGGAGTGAGTATTTT

V gene: TRBV30
J gene: TRBJ2-7
D gene: TRBD2
clone size: few
CDR3 protein: CAWSVGLAVSGEYF
CDR3 DNA: TGTGCCTGGAGTGTTGGACTAGCGGTCTCTGGGGAGTACTTC

V gene: TRBV11-3
J gene: TRBJ2-2
D gene: -
clone size: -
CDR3 protein: CASSFTNTGELFF
CDR3 DNA: TGTGCCAGCAGCTTCACGAACACCGGGGAGCTGTTTTTT

V gene: TRBV2
J gene: TRBJ2-7
D gene: TRBD2
clone size: -
CDR3 protein: CASSFGREGEQYF
CDR3 DNA: TGTGCCAGCAGTTTCGGACGGGAGGGAGAGCAGTACTTC

V gene: TRBV2
J gene: TRBJ2-1
D gene: -
clone size: -
CDR3 protein: CASGGNEQFF
CDR3 DNA: TGTGCCAGCGGAGGGAATGAGCAGTTCTTC

V gene: TRBV4-1
J gene: TRBJ2-4
D gene: -
clone size: once
CDR3 protein: CASSQVGTTSKNIQYF
CDR3 DNA: TGCGCCAGCAGCCAAGTAGGCACTACCAGCAAAAACATTCAGTACTTC

V gene: TRBV29-1
J gene: TRBJ2-1
D gene: -
clone size: -
CDR3 protein: CSVEADIKGSQFF
CDR3 DNA: TGCAGCGTTGAAGCTGATATAAAGGGGTCGCAGTTCTTC

V gene: TRBV6-1
J gene: TRBJ1-1
D gene: -
clone size: -
CDR3 protein: CASSEIVSPRDGTEAFF
CDR3 DNA: TGTGCCAGCAGTGAAATAGTCAGCCCGCGGGATGGCACTGAAGCTTTCTTT

V gene: TRBV5-1
J gene: TRBJ2-2
D gene: -
clone size: once
CDR3 protein: CASRGQGLNTGELFF
CDR3 DNA: TGCGCCAGCAGGGGGCAGGGATTGAACACCGGGGAGCTGTTTTTT

V gene: TRBV7-9
J gene: TRBJ2-4
D gene: -
clone size: -
CDR3 protein: CASSSQNIQYF
CDR3 DNA: TGTGCCAGCAGCTCCCAGAACATTCAGTACTTC

V gene: TRBV7-2
J gene: TRBJ2-1
D gene: -
clone size: -
CDR3 protein: CASSLWMSGSGSSYNEQFF
CDR3 DNA: TGTGCCAGCAGCTTATGGATGTCGGGTAGCGGAAGCTCCTACAATGAGCAGTTCTTC

V gene: TRBV4-2
J gene: TRBJ2-7
D gene: TRBD2
clone size: -
CDR3 protein: CASSQGGAGLYEQYF
CDR3 DNA: TGTGCCAGCAGCCAAGGCGGAGCGGGACTCTACGAGCAGTACTTC

V gene: TRBV5-1
J gene: TRBJ1-1
D gene: TRBD1
clone size: -
CDR3 protein: CASSSASTGGLTEAFF
CDR3 DNA: TGCGCCAGCAGCAGCGCCTCGACAGGGGGCCTCACTGAAGCTTTCTTT

V gene: TRBV5-1
J gene: TRBJ2-5
D gene: TRBD2
clone size: -
CDR3 protein: CASSDGLAGGVETQYF
CDR3 DNA: TGCGCCAGCAGCGATGGACTAGCGGGGGGTGTAGAGACCCAGTACTTC

V gene: TRBV7-7
J gene: TRBJ2-5
D gene: -
clone size: once
CDR3 protein: CASSLLPATTETQYF
CDR3 DNA: TGTGCCAGCAGCCTGTTACCCGCCACTACAGAGACCCAGTACTTC

V gene: TRBV6-1
J gene: TRBJ1-3
D gene: -
clone size: -
CDR3 protein: CASRVSGVGNTIYF
CDR3 DNA: TGTGCCAGCAGGGTTTCGGGAGTGGGAAACACCATATATTTT

V gene: TRBV5-1
J gene: TRBJ2-1
D gene: TRBD1
clone size: -
CDR3 protein: CASSLGTGGYNEQFF
CDR3 DNA: TGCGCCAGCAGCCTCGGGACAGGGGGCTACAATGAGCAGTTCTTC

V gene: TRBV7-2
J gene: TRBJ2-1
D gene: -
clone size: once
CDR3 protein: CASSFWARASNNEQFF
CDR3 DNA: TGTGCCAGCAGCTTTTGGGCGCGGGCCAGTAACAATGAGCAGTTCTTC

V gene: TRBV5-4
J gene: TRBJ2-7
D gene: TRBD1
clone size: once
CDR3 protein: CASSFKGQGRIYEQYF
CDR3 DNA: TGTGCCAGCAGCTTTAAGGGACAGGGGAGGATCTACGAGCAGTACTTC

V gene: TRBV7-3
J gene: TRBJ2-6
D gene: TRBD1
clone size: -
CDR3 protein: CASSLGQGAWGANVLTF
CDR3 DNA: TGTGCCAGCAGCTTAGGACAGGGGGCGTGGGGGGCCAACGTCCTGACTTTC

V gene: TRBV25-1
J gene: TRBJ1-2
D gene: -
clone size: -
CDR3 protein: CASSGEDTYRGYTF
CDR3 DNA: TGTGCCAGCAGTGGCGAGGACACCTACCGTGGCTACACCTTC

V gene: TRBV28
J gene: TRBJ1-2
D gene: TRBD1
clone size: -
CDR3 protein: CASSPTGAAYGYTF
CDR3 DNA: TGTGCCAGCAGTCCTACAGGGGCGGCCTATGGCTACACCTTC

V gene: TRBV19
J gene: TRBJ1-2
D gene: -
clone size: once
CDR3 protein: CASSVQGYGYTF
CDR3 DNA: TGTGCCAGTAGTGTACAGGGCTATGGCTACACCTTC

V gene: TRBV5-1
J gene: TRBJ2-3
D gene: -
clone size: -
CDR3 protein: CASSLSPADTQYF
CDR3 DNA: TGCGCCAGCAGCTTATCCCCGGCAGATACGCAGTATTTT

V gene: TRBV4-2
J gene: TRBJ2-7
D gene: -
clone size: once
CDR3 protein: CASSQDNGKQYF
CDR3 DNA: TGTGCCAGCAGCCAAGATAACGGGAAGCAGTACTTC

V gene: TRBV6-6
J gene: TRBJ1-1
D gene: -
clone size: once
CDR3 protein: CASIPLRQPNTEAFF
CDR3 DNA: TGTGCCAGCATCCCTTTGCGACAGCCGAACACTGAAGCTTTCTTT

V gene: TRBV5-1
J gene: TRBJ1-2
D gene: TRBD1
clone size: -
CDR3 protein: CASSLDFSSGQKNYGYTF
CDR3 DNA: TGCGCCAGCAGCTTGGACTTTAGCTCGGGACAGAAAAACTATGGCTACACCTTC

V gene: TRBV6-1
J gene: TRBJ1-2
D gene: TRBD1
clone size: -
CDR3 protein: CASSDWTGGNYGYTF
CDR3 DNA: TGTGCCAGCAGTGACTGGACAGGGGGAAACTATGGCTACACCTTC

V gene: TRBV5-1
J gene: TRBJ2-7
D gene: -
clone size: -
CDR3 protein: CASSLGQRSYEQYF
CDR3 DNA: TGCGCCAGCAGCTTGGGACAGCGCTCCTACGAGCAGTACTTC

V gene: TRBV27
J gene: TRBJ2-7
D gene: TRBD2
clone size: -
CDR3 protein: CASSLSSLAGDHEQYF
CDR3 DNA: TGTGCCAGCAGTTTATCGAGCCTAGCGGGAGACCACGAGCAGTACTTC

V gene: TRBV27
J gene: TRBJ1-1
D gene: TRBD1
clone size: once
CDR3 protein: CASSLSGDRCPFF
CDR3 DNA: TGTGCCAGCAGTTTATCGGGGGACAGGTGCCCCTTCTTT

V gene: TRBV2
J gene: TRBJ1-2
D gene: TRBD1
clone size: -
CDR3 protein: CASSSPGQGAVGYTF
CDR3 DNA: TGTGCCAGCAGTTCGCCGGGACAGGGGGCAGTAGGCTACACCTTC

V gene: TRBV11-2
J gene: TRBJ1-4
D gene: -
clone size: -
CDR3 protein: CASSLGGVGKLFF
CDR3 DNA: TGTGCCAGCAGCTTGGGGGGGGTAGGAAAACTGTTTTTT

V gene: TRBV9
J gene: TRBJ2-1
D gene: -
clone size: -
CDR3 protein: CASSVRGGLDEQFF
CDR3 DNA: TGTGCCAGCAGCGTGAGGGGGGGCCTCGATGAGCAGTTCTTC

V gene: TRBV5-1
J gene: TRBJ2-1
D gene: -
clone size: -
CDR3 protein: CASRELDEQFF
CDR3 DNA: TGCGCCAGCAGGGAGTTAGATGAGCAGTTCTTC

V gene: TRBV11-2
J gene: TRBJ2-7
D gene: TRBD1
clone size: -
CDR3 protein: CASSNQQGTFSYEQYF
CDR3 DNA: TGTGCCAGCAGCAACCAACAGGGGACCTTCTCCTACGAGCAGTACTTC

V gene: TRBV28
J gene: TRBJ2-3
D gene: TRBD2
clone size: -
CDR3 protein: CASSLTSGAFTDTQYF
CDR3 DNA: TGTGCCAGCAGTTTGACTAGCGGGGCGTTCACAGATACGCAGTATTTT

V gene: TRBV2
J gene: TRBJ2-1
D gene: TRBD2
clone size: few
CDR3 protein: CASSGTSGEYNEQFF
CDR3 DNA: TGTGCCAGCAGTGGGACTAGCGGGGAGTACAATGAGCAGTTCTTC

V gene: TRBV5-1
J gene: TRBJ1-1
D gene: -
clone size: -
CDR3 protein: CASSFEGSPEAFF
CDR3 DNA: TGCGCCAGCAGCTTTGAGGGTAGCCCTGAAGCTTTCTTT

V gene: TRBV6-1
J gene: TRBJ2-7
D gene: -
clone size: -
CDR3 protein: CASSETGISSEQYF
CDR3 DNA: TGTGCCAGCAGTGAGACGGGGATCTCCAGCGAGCAGTACTTC

V gene: TRBV5-1
J gene: TRBJ2-1
D gene: TRBD2
clone size: -
CDR3 protein: CASSTRSGSSYNEQFF
CDR3 DNA: TGCGCCAGCAGCACCCGTAGCGGGAGCTCCTACAATGAGCAGTTCTTC

V gene: TRBV7-9
J gene: TRBJ2-7
D gene: TRBD1
clone size: once
CDR3 protein: CASSLGDRVQYF
CDR3 DNA: TGTGCCAGCAGCTTAGGGGACAGGGTGCAGTACTTC

V gene: TRBV6-5
J gene: TRBJ1-1
D gene: -
clone size: -
CDR3 protein: CASSFGQLNTEAFF
CDR3 DNA: TGTGCCAGCAGTTTCGGACAGCTGAACACTGAAGCTTTCTTT

V gene: TRBV6-4
J gene: TRBJ2-3
D gene: TRBD2
clone size: -
CDR3 protein: CASSDSSGGTDTQYF
CDR3 DNA: TGTGCCAGCAGTGACTCTAGCGGGGGCACAGATACGCAGTATTTT

V gene: TRBV9
J gene: TRBJ1-2
D gene: -
clone size: -
CDR3 protein: CASSAWTTSGYGYTF
CDR3 DNA: TGTGCCAGCAGCGCATGGACTACTTCCGGCTATGGCTACACCTTC

V gene: TRBV19
J gene: TRBJ1-5
D gene: -
clone size: -
CDR3 protein: CASSIDLRQPQHF
CDR3 DNA: TGTGCCAGTAGTATAGATCTACGACAGCCCCAGCATTTT

V gene: TRBV4-2
J gene: TRBJ1-2
D gene: -
clone size: -
CDR3 protein: CASSQEVAEKEGYTF
CDR3 DNA: TGTGCCAGCAGCCAAGAGGTGGCGGAAAAGGAAGGCTACACCTTC

V gene: TRBV4-2
J gene: TRBJ2-3
D gene: TRBD2
clone size: -
CDR3 protein: CASSQDRWREDTDTQYF
CDR3 DNA: TGTGCCAGCAGCCAAGATCGGTGGCGGGAGGACACAGATACGCAGTATTTT

V gene: TRBV18
J gene: TRBJ2-7
D gene: -
clone size: once
CDR3 protein: CASSRGVALSSYEQYF
CDR3 DNA: TGTGCCAGCTCACGCGGAGTAGCGTTGAGCTCCTACGAGCAGTACTTC

V gene: TRBV28
J gene: TRBJ2-1
D gene: TRBD2
clone size: -
CDR3 protein: CATRKELAGYNEQFF
CDR3 DNA: TGTGCCACCCGGAAGGAACTAGCGGGGTACAATGAGCAGTTCTTC

V gene: TRBV6-1
J gene: TRBJ1-5
D gene: TRBD1
clone size: -
CDR3 protein: CATTGQFDQPQHF
CDR3 DNA: TGTGCCACCACGGGACAGTTTGATCAGCCCCAGCATTTT